A selection of T cell receptor beta chains follows, all from one sample in a study of identical twins. A single record per CDR3 protein comes from TCRdb applying MiXCR to the 5' RACE reads. Of some 500,000 distinct CDR3 sequences in the sample, less than 25% were seen once. These sequences were also reported in another study, on T cells expressing NK-cell markers.

The sample consisted of CD4+ T cells sorted from blood. The source is a woman younger than 30 in good health. Both conserved end residues are part of each CDR3. The order of the fields is D gene, clone size, J gene, V gene, CDR3 protein, CDR3 DNA. D genes are given only for firm matches. Clone size, where shown, is once, few, many, or a class for clones that have expanded.

d_gene: -; abundance: -; j_gene: TRBJ1-6; v_gene: TRBV30; CDR3aa: CAWSTGSAYNSPLHF; CDR3nt: TGTGCCTGGTCAACGGGTAGCGCCTATAATTCACCCCTCCACTTT
d_gene: -; abundance: few; j_gene: TRBJ2-3; v_gene: TRBV6-1; CDR3aa: CASSLTGTRTIHTQYF; CDR3nt: TGTGCCAGCAGCCTCACCGGGACTCGTACGATACATACGCAGTATTTT
d_gene: TRBD2; abundance: many; j_gene: TRBJ2-1; v_gene: TRBV6-1; CDR3aa: CASSRTGRPGTSGNNEQFF; CDR3nt: TGTGCCAGCAGTCGGACAGGAAGACCCGGGACTAGCGGCAACAATGAGCAGTTCTTC
d_gene: -; abundance: few; j_gene: TRBJ1-2; v_gene: TRBV6-6; CDR3aa: CASSKQGFYGYTF; CDR3nt: TGTGCCAGCAGTAAACAGGGCTTCTATGGCTACACCTTC
d_gene: -; abundance: many; j_gene: TRBJ1-1; v_gene: TRBV12-3/TRBV12-4; CDR3aa: CASSPVRGEAFF; CDR3nt: TGTGCCAGCAGTCCGGTTCGGGGAGAAGCTTTCTTT
d_gene: TRBD2; abundance: -; j_gene: TRBJ2-5; v_gene: TRBV15; CDR3aa: CATSREYSGEETQYF; CDR3nt: TGTGCCACCAGCAGAGAGTATAGCGGGGAAGAGACCCAGTACTTC
d_gene: -; abundance: -; j_gene: TRBJ1-1; v_gene: TRBV3-1; CDR3aa: CASTPRGHTEAFF; CDR3nt: TGTGCCAGCACACCAAGGGGTCACACTGAAGCTTTCTTT
d_gene: -; abundance: -; j_gene: TRBJ2-2; v_gene: TRBV20-1; CDR3aa: CSASPAGVTGELFF; CDR3nt: TGCAGTGCTAGTCCTGCGGGCGTTACCGGGGAGCTGTTTTTT
d_gene: TRBD1; abundance: few; j_gene: TRBJ1-2; v_gene: TRBV12-3/TRBV12-4; CDR3aa: CASSKAGQGASYGYTF; CDR3nt: TGTGCCAGCAGTAAAGCGGGACAGGGGGCTTCCTATGGCTACACCTTC
d_gene: -; abundance: many; j_gene: TRBJ1-6; v_gene: TRBV20-1; CDR3aa: CSAREQGYNSPLHF; CDR3nt: TGCAGTGCTAGAGAGCAGGGTTACAATTCACCCCTCCACTTT
d_gene: -; abundance: -; j_gene: TRBJ1-4; v_gene: TRBV4-3; CDR3aa: CASSTRRGLTEKLFF; CDR3nt: TGCGCCAGCAGCACGAGACGGGGCCTTACCGAAAAACTGTTTTTT